This TCR beta chain was obtained from a study of neurological immune-mediated disorders. Study outcomes and limitations: Private repertoires in all groups were suggested by the absence of shared CDR3 amino acid sequences among expanded clones across subjects. HTLV-1-associated myelopathy displayed the greatest TCR clonal expansion, and multiple sclerosis exhibited the smallest, lower than that of healthy controls.

This clonotype was seen ten or more times. What it binds is unknown. Unsorted libraries were derived from 2 million PBMCs stored at -80 C. The cDNA came from 5'RACE, which used 10-nucleotide random UMIs. TCRdb redid the calling of the 5' RACE reads with MiXCR, one entry per CDR3 protein. The sample has tens of thousands of distinct CDR3 sequences; roughly 15% are singletons. Germline loops: CDR1 SQVTM, CDR2 ANQGSEA. V gave up 7 bases and J gave up 5 bases; unmatched junction bases: 9. CDR3 length equals 13 residues. The sequence came from a woman between 45 and 60 years old in good health. V is TRBV29-1 and J is TRBJ2-3; 7 bases fit TRBD1. The source material was PBMCs. CDR3 in DNA: TGCAGCGCTGCGGACAGGATGGAAGATACGCAGTATTTT. Translation gives CSAADRMEDTQYF.